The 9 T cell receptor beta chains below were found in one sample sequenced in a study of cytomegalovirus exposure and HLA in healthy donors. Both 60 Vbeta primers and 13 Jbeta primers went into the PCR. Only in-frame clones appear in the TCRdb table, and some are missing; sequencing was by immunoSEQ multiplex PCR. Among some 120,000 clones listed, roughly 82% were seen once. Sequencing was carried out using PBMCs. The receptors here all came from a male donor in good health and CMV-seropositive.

CDR3 nucleotide sequence: TGTGCCAGCAGTCATCCCCCTAAGTACGAGCAGTACTTC. The encoded protein is CASSHPPKYEQYF. V usage is TRBV28 and J usage is TRBJ2-7; D unresolved. Looked up from germline, CDR1 is MDHEN and CDR2 is SYDVKM. The germline V and J ends were trimmed by 5 bases and 4 bases, with 12 bases remaining between them. The CDR3 totals 13 residues.

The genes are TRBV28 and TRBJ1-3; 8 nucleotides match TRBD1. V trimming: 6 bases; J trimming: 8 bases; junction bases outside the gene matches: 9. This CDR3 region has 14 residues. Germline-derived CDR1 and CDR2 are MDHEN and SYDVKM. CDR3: CASSNRGRPDTIYF. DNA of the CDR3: TGTGCCAGCAGCAACAGGGGGAGACCGGACACCATATATTTT.

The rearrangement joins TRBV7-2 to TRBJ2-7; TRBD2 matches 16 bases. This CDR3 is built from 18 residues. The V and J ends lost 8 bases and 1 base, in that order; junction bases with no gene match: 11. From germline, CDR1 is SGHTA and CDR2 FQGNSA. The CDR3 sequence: CASRGTSGRAAGSYEQYF. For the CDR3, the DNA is TGTGCCAGCCGAGGGACTAGCGGGAGGGCCGCGGGGTCCTACGAGCAGTACTTC.

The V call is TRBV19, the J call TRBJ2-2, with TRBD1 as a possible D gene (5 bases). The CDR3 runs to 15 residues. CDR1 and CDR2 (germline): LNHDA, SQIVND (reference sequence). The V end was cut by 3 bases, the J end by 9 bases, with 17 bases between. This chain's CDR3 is CASSILLRDPRELFF. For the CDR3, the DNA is TGTGCCAGTAGTATCCTCCTCAGGGATCCCAGGGAGCTGTTTTTT.

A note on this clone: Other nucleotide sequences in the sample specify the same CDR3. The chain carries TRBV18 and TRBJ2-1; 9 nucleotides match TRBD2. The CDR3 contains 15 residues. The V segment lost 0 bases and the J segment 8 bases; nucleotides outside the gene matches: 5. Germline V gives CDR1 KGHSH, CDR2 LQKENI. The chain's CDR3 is CASSPPSGSKDEQFF. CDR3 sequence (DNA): TGTGCCAGCTCACCACCTAGCGGGAGTAAGGATGAGCAGTTCTTC.

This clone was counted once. The CDR3 spells CASSPPGSYTEAFF. The CDR3 coding sequence is TGCGCCAGCAGCCCCCCCGGGTCGTACACTGAAGCTTTCTTT. The chain carries TRBV4-3 and TRBJ1-1; D unresolved. The germline CDR1 and CDR2 sequences are LGHNA and YSLEER. Trimming took off 4 bases at V and 3 bases at J, with 12 bases between the two ends. CDR3 length: 14 residues.

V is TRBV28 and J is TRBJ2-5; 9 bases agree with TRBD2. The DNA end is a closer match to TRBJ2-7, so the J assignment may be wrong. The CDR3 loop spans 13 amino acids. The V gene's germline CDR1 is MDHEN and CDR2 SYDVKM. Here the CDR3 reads CASKAGGRYEQYF. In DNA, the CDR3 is TGTGCCAGCAAAGCGGGGGGTCGGTACGAGCAGTACTTC.

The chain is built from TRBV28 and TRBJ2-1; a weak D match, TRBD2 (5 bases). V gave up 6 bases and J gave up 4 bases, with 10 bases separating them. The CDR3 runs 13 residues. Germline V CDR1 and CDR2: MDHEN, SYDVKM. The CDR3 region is CASSSRGYNEQFF. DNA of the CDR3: TGTGCCAGCAGCTCCCGGGGTTACAATGAGCAGTTCTTC.

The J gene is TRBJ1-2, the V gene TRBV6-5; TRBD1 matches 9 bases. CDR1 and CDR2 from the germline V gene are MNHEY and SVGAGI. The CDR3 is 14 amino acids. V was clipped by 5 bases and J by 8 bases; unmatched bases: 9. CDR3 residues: CASSGQGRVWGYTF. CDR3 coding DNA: TGTGCCAGCAGTGGACAGGGGAGAGTCTGGGGCTACACCTTC.